These 23 T cell receptor beta chains originate from one sample sequenced in a study of T cells after yellow fever vaccination. MiXCR, run by TCRdb on the 5' RACE reads, gives a single entry per CDR3 protein. Altogether about 330,000 distinct CDR3 sequences are present, 8% to 9.5% being singletons, with the ten largest covering roughly 15%. Sequencing was performed on PBMCs, taken roughly 46 days after the first yellow fever vaccination. These receptors were taken from a man aged 18 to 29 who received the YFV17D yellow fever vaccine.

The sample holds many counts of this clonotype. The V call is TRBV18, the J call TRBJ2-3; 9 bases are a match to TRBD1. CDR1 and CDR2 from the germline V gene are KGHSH and LQKENI. The CDR3 has 16 amino acids. V lost 5 bases and J lost 0; bases outside the gene matches: 6. CDR3 in amino acids: CASSNRGPTSTDTQYF. CDR3 DNA sequence: TGTGCCAGCTCAAACAGGGGGCCGACTAGCACAGATACGCAGTATTTT.

V and J are TRBV3-1 and TRBJ2-1; the D call may be TRBD1 or TRBD2 (5 bases each). Trimming took 4 bases from V and 4 from J, leaving 11 bases between them. Germline V gives CDR1 LGHDT, CDR2 YNNKEL (reference sequence). The CDR3 length is 14 residues. CDR3 region: CASSLGRRYNEQFF. CDR3 nucleotide sequence: TGTGCCAGCAGCCTGGGACGACGATACAATGAGCAGTTCTTC.

In this sample, this clonotype turned up many times. The chain employs TRBV20-1 and TRBJ1-2; D gene unclear. Per germline, CDR1 DFQATT and CDR2 SNEGSKA (reference sequence). V was shortened by 2 bases and J by 0 bases, with 13 bases between the two germline ends. The CDR3 runs to 15 residues. The CDR3: CSARSPWSANYGYTF. In DNA, the CDR3 is TGCAGTGCTAGAAGCCCCTGGAGCGCTAACTATGGCTACACCTTC.

The V gene is TRBV20-1, the J gene TRBJ1-4; 9 nucleotides agree with TRBD1. V lost 5 bases to trimming and J lost 10 bases; unmatched junction nucleotides: 5. This CDR3 comprises 12 residues. CDR1 DFQATT and CDR2 SNEGSKA come from the germline V gene (reference sequence). The CDR3 reads CSARDRDRKLFF. In DNA, the CDR3 is TGCAGTGCTCGGGACAGGGACCGAAAACTGTTTTTT.

As regards this clonotype: This CDR3 is missing its conserved last phenylalanine or tryptophan, likely due to a read error. The V call is TRBV5-1, the J call TRBJ1-1; D remains ambiguous. Germline loops: CDR1 SGHRS, CDR2 YFSETQ. The CDR3 sequence is 13 residues long. V was trimmed by 3 bases and J by 6 bases, leaving 12 bases between them. In DNA form, the CDR3 reads TGCGCCAGCAGCTATGGGAAAGACGCTGAAGCTTTCTCT. Its translation is CASSYGKDAEAFS.

In its sample, this clonotype was seen many times. The rearrangement links TRBV5-5 to TRBJ2-2, with 9 bases fitting TRBD2. The V segment lost 4 bases and the J segment 4 bases; nucleotides outside the gene matches: 11. The CDR3 has 17 amino acids. CDR1 is SGHKS, CDR2 YYEKEE, per germline (reference sequence). CDR3 DNA sequence: TGTGCCAGCAGCCCAGGCGGGACTAGCAAGGGCACCGGGGAGCTGTTTTTT. Its protein product is CASSPGGTSKGTGELFF.

This sequence joins TRBV10-3 and TRBJ1-5; D remains unclear. This CDR3 is built from 15 residues. The V gene's germline CDR1 is ENHRY and CDR2 SYGVKD. Trimming took 3 bases from V and 4 from J, leaving 13 bases between them. The CDR3 protein is CAISDHTRLNQPQHF. The CDR3 DNA is TGTGCCATCAGTGACCATACACGGTTGAATCAGCCCCAGCATTTT.

This clonotype has a handful of counts. The rearrangement joins TRBV12-3 or TRBV12-4 to TRBJ1-1; D is uncertain. The length of the CDR3 is 13 residues. Trimming took off 2 bases at V and 1 base at J, with 5 bases between the two ends. The CDR3 DNA is TGTGCCAGCAGTTTATTACAGAACACTGAAGCTTTCTTT. Its translation: CASSLLQNTEAFF.

This clonotype has a count of ten or more. This rearrangement joins TRBV6-2 or TRBV6-3 to TRBJ2-1, with TRBD1 as a possible D gene (6 bases). The germline V and J ends were trimmed by 6 bases and 0 bases, with 18 bases remaining between them. The germline CDR1 and CDR2 sequences are MNHEY and SVGEGT. This CDR3 contains 17 residues. CDR3 residues: CASRRDVGHLSYNEQFF. CDR3 bases: TGTGCCAGCAGGCGAGACGTGGGACACCTCTCCTACAATGAGCAGTTCTTC.

This clonotype came up a few times. The V call is TRBV2, the J call TRBJ2-2; no firm D call. Looked up from germline, CDR1 is SNHLY and CDR2 is FYNNEI. This CDR3 region has 11 residues. The ends were cut back, 7 bases at V and 4 bases at J, with 4 bases in the middle. The CDR3 sequence is CASTRTGELFF. DNA for the CDR3: TGTGCCAGCACCCGCACCGGGGAGCTGTTTTTT.

The V and J genes are TRBV20-1 and TRBJ2-7; 11 nucleotides match TRBD1. In germline, CDR1 is DFQATT, CDR2 SNEGSKA (reference sequence). V gave up 3 bases and J gave up 3 bases; unmatched junction bases: 7. CDR3 length: 15 residues. For the CDR3, the DNA is TGCAGTGCTAGGTGGGTCGGGACAGGGGGCTACGAGCAGTACGTC. Translated: CSARWVGTGGYEQYV.

CDR3 in amino acids: CATGRSYEQYV. In nucleotides, the CDR3 is TGTGCCACGGGACGGTCCTACGAGCAGTACGTC. The J gene is TRBJ2-7, the V gene TRBV28, with D perhaps matching TRBD1 or TRBD2 (5 bases each). V lost 10 bases and J lost 1, with 8 bases in between. The CDR3 is 11 amino acids. CDR1 and CDR2 from the germline V gene are MDHEN and SYDVKM.

The DNA for the CDR3 is TGCAGCGGGACCCTAGCGGGGGGGTACAATGAGCAGTTCTTC. It encodes CSGTLAGGYNEQFF. The genes are TRBV29-1 and TRBJ2-1; TRBD2 matches 12 bases. Germline loops: CDR1 SQVTM, CDR2 ANQGSEA. The CDR3 spans 14 residues. V was clipped by 7 bases and J by 4 bases; unmatched bases: 5.

V gene TRBV13 combines with J gene TRBJ2-7; D not resolved. The CDR3 is made up of 15 amino acids. From germline, CDR1 is PRHDT and CDR2 FYEKMQ (reference sequence). Between the trimmed V and J ends, which lost 6 bases and 3 bases, there was a span of 18 bases. CDR3 residues: CASRKLAAIHYEQYV. DNA for the CDR3: TGTGCCAGCAGGAAACTTGCGGCGATCCACTACGAGCAGTACGTC.

CDR3 protein: CASSVRSYEQYV. The CDR3 bases are TGTGCCAGCAGTGTCCGGAGCTACGAGCAGTACGTC. The V gene is TRBV2, the J gene TRBJ2-7, with D hard to call. The V gene lost 4 bases and the J gene lost 3 bases, with 7 bases spanning the gap. CDR3 length: 12 amino acids. The germline CDR1 and CDR2 sequences are SNHLY and FYNNEI.

The gene calls are TRBV7-2 and TRBJ2-5, with TRBD1 identical over 8 bases. In germline, CDR1 is SGHTA, CDR2 FQGNSA. J gave up 2 bases and V 3 bases, and 8 bases lay outside the gene matches. This CDR3 is built from 16 residues. The CDR3 spells CASSLSTGVGQETQYF. The CDR3 nucleotides are TGTGCCAGCAGCTTGTCGACAGGGGTGGGGCAAGAGACCCAGTACTTC.

The chain has TRBV19 and TRBJ2-5, with 10 bases lining up with TRBD2. J lost 7 bases, V lost 4 bases, and 3 bases had no gene match. This CDR3 spans 13 amino acids. Per the germline V gene, CDR1 is LNHDA and CDR2 is SQIVND (reference sequence). DNA for the CDR3: TGTGCCAGTAGTACCCGGACTAGCGGGACCCAGTACTTC. Translating it yields CASSTRTSGTQYF.

This clonotype has just a few counts. The V and J genes are TRBV7-9 and TRBJ2-7; D remains unclear. The CDR3 sequence is 15 residues long. V was cut by 2 bases and J by 2 bases, with 13 bases left in between. The V gene's germline CDR1 is SEHNR and CDR2 FQNEAQ (reference sequence). CDR3 protein: CASSLPRLKAYEQYV. The CDR3 region has the DNA TGTGCCAGCAGCTTACCCCGTCTAAAGGCCTACGAGCAGTACGTC.

There are a few counts of this clonotype. This chain uses TRBV6-6 with TRBJ1-5; D call uncertain. CDR3 size: 13 residues. Germline assignment: CDR1 MNHNY and CDR2 SVGAGI (reference sequence). The germline V and J ends were trimmed by 5 bases and 1 base, with 6 bases remaining between them. DNA of the CDR3: TGTGCCAGCAGTCCTGCAAGCAATCAGCCCCAGCATTTT. Its translation: CASSPASNQPQHF.

The chain carries TRBV18 and TRBJ1-2; TRBD1 aligns across 8 bases. The CDR3 totals 13 residues. The V gene end was trimmed by 4 bases and the J gene end by 6 bases; junction bases not matched to a gene: 4. The germline V gene has CDR1 KGHSH and CDR2 LQKENI. The chain's CDR3 is CASSLDRAHGYTF. Here the CDR3 DNA reads TGTGCCAGCTCACTGGACAGGGCCCATGGCTACACCTTC.

J is TRBJ2-1 and V is TRBV6-2 or TRBV6-3, with a possible D match to TRBD2 (6 bases). CDR3 length: 13 amino acids. Trimming removed 6 bases at V and 5 bases at J, with 11 bases between. Germline V gene sequence: CDR1 MNHEY, CDR2 SVGEGT. The chain's CDR3 is CASSRLDNNEQFF. The CDR3 DNA reads TGTGCCAGCAGCAGACTAGATAACAATGAGCAGTTCTTC.

The genes are TRBV20-1 and TRBJ1-3; D may be TRBD1 (5 bases). Germline V gene data show CDR1 as DFQATT and CDR2 as SNEGSKA (reference sequence). The CDR3 is 15 amino acids. The ends were cut back, 0 bases at V and 0 bases at J, with 9 bases in the middle. In DNA form, the CDR3 reads TGCAGTGCTAGAGATCGGGACGACTCTGGAAACACCATATATTTT. Amino acid sequence: CSARDRDDSGNTIYF.

This clonotype was seen a few times. The chain couples TRBV20-1 to TRBJ2-5; 13 nucleotides agree with TRBD2. J was trimmed by 5 bases and V by 5 bases; bases with no gene match: 8. This CDR3 contains 15 residues. The germline V gene has CDR1 DFQATT and CDR2 SNEGSKA (reference sequence). CDR3 protein: CSAGTSGDSRETQYF. As DNA, the CDR3 is TGCAGTGCTGGGACTAGCGGGGACTCCCGGGAGACCCAGTACTTC.